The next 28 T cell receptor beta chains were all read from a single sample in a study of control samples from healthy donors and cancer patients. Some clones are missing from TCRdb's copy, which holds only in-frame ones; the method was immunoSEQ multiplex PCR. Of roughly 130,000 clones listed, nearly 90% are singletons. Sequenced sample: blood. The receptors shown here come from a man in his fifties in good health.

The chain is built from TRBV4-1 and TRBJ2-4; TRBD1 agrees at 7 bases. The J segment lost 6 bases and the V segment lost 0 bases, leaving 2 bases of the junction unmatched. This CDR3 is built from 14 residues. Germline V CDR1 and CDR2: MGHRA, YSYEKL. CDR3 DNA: TGCGCCAGCAGCCAAGATGAGGGGGCAAACATTCAGTACTTC. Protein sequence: CASSQDEGANIQYF.

The CDR3 nucleotides read TGCGCCAGCAGCCTTGACAGGGCCGACACCGGGGAGCTGTTTTTT. This codes for CASSLDRADTGELFF. The chain combines TRBV5-1 with TRBJ2-2, with 7 bases fitting TRBD1. CDR1 and CDR2 (germline): SGHRS, YFSETQ. This CDR3 region has 15 residues. Losses at the gene ends were 4 bases for V and 3 bases for J; bases not matched to a gene: 6.

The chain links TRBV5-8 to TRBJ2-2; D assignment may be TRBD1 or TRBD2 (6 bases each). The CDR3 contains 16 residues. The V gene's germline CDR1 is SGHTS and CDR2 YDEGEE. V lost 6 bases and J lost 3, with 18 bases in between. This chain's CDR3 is CASTTMGGRDTGELFF. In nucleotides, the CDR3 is TGTGCCAGCACCACAATGGGGGGCAGGGACACCGGGGAGCTGTTTTTT.

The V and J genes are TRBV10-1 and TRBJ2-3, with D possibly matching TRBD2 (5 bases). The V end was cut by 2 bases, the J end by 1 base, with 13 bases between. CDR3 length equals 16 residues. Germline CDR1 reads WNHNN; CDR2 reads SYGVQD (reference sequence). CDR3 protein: CASSEVGGCGTDTQYF. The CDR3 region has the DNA TGCGCCAGCAGTGAGGTAGGAGGTTGTGGCACAGATACGCAGTATTTT.

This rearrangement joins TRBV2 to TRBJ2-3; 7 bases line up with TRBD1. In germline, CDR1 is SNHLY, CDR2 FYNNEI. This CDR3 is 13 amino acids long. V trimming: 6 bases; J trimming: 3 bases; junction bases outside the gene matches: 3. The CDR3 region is CASSRDRTDTQYF. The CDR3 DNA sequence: TGTGCCAGCAGCCGGGACAGAACAGATACGCAGTATTTT. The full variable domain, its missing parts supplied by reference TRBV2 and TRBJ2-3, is EPEVTQTPSHQVTQMGQEVILRCVPISNHLYFYWYRQILGQKVEFLVSFYNNEISEKSEIFDDQFSVERPDGSNFTLKIRSTKLEDSAMYFCASSRDRTDTQYFGPGTRLTVL.

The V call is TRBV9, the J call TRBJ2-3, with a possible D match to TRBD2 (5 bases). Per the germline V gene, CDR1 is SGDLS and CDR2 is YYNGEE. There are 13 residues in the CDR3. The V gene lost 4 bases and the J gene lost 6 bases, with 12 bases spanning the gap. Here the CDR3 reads CASSKVPGDTQYF. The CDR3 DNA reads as TGTGCCAGCAGCAAAGTTCCGGGGGATACGCAGTATTTT.

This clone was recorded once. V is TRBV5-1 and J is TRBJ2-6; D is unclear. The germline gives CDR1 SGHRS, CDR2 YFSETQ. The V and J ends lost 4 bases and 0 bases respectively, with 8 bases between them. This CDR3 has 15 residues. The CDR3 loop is CASSPGDSGANVLTF. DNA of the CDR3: TGCGCCAGCAGCCCAGGTGACTCTGGGGCCAACGTCCTGACTTTC.

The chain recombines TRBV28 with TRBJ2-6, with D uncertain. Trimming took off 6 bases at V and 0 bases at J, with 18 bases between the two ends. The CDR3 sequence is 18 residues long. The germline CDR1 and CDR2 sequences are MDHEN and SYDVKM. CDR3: CASSTTSYRVSGANVLTF. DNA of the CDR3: TGTGCCAGCAGCACCACCTCTTACCGGGTCTCTGGGGCCAACGTCCTGACTTTC.

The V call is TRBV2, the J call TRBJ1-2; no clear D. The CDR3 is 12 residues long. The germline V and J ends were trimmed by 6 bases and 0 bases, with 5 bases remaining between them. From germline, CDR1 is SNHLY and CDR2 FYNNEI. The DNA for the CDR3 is TGTGCCAGCAGCCCGGCTAACTATGGCTACACCTTC. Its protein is CASSPANYGYTF.

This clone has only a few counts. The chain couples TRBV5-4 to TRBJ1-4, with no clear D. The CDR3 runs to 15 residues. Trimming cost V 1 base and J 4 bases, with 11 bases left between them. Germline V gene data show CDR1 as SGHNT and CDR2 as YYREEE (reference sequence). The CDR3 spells CASSLRQAHNEKLFF. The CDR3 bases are TGTGCCAGCAGCTTGCGCCAGGCCCATAATGAAAAACTGTTTTTT.

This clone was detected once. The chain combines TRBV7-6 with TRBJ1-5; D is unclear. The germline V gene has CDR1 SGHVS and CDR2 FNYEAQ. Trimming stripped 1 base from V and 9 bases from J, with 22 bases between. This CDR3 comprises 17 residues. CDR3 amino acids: CASSLESAGQSAGPQHF. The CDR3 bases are TGTGCCAGCAGCTTAGAGTCAGCCGGCCAATCAGCGGGGCCCCAGCATTTT.

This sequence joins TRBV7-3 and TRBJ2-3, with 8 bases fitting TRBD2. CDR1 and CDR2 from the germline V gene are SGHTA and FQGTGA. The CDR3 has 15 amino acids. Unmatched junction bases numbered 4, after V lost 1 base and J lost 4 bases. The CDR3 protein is CASSLSGGRSDTQYF. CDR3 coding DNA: TGTGCCAGCAGCTTAAGCGGGGGGCGATCAGATACGCAGTATTTT. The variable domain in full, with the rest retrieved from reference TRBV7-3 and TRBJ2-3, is GAGVSQTPSNKVTEKGKYVELRCDPISGHTALYWYRQSLGQGPEFLIYFQGTGAADDSGLPNDRFFAVRPEGSVSTLKIQRTERGDSAVYLCASSLSGGRSDTQYFGPGTRLTVL.

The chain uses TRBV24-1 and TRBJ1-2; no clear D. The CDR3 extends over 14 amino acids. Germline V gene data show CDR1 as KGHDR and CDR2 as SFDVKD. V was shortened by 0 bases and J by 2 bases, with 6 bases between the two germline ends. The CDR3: CATSDLGRNYGYTF. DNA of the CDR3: TGTGCCACCAGTGATTTGGGACGGAACTATGGCTACACCTTC.

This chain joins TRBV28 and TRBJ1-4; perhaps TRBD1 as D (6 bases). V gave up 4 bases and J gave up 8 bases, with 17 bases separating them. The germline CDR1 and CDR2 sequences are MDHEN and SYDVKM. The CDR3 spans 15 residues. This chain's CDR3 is CASSSQGKSREKLFF. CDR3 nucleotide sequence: TGTGCCAGCAGTTCACAGGGAAAATCTAGAGAAAAACTGTTTTTT.

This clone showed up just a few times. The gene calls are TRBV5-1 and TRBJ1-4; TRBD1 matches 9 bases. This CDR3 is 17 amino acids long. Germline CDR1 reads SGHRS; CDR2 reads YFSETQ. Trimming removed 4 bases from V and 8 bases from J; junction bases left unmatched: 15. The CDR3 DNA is TGCGCCAGCAGCCCACGGGGGGAGACAGGGGGTTACGAAAAACTGTTTTTT. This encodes CASSPRGETGGYEKLFF.

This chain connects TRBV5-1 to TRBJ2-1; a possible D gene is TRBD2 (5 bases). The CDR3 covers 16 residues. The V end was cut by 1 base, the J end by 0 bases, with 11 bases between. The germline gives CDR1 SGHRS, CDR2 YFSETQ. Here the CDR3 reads CASSLSAGSSYNEQFF. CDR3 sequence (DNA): TGCGCCAGCAGCTTGTCGGCGGGTAGCTCCTACAATGAGCAGTTCTTC.

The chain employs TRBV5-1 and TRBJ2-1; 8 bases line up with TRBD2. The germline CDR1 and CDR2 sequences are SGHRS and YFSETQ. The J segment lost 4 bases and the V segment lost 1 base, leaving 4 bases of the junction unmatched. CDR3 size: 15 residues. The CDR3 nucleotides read TGCGCCAGCAGCTTGTCAAGCGGGGGTTACAATGAGCAGTTCTTC. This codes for CASSLSSGGYNEQFF.

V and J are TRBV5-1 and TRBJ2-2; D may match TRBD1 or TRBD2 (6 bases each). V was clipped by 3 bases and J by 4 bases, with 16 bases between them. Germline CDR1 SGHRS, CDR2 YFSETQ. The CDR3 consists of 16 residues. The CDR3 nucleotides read TGCGCCAGCAGCTGGGGGCTTCAGGAGGGCACCGGGGAGCTGTTTTTT. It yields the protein CASSWGLQEGTGELFF. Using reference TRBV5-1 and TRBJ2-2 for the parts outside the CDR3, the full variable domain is KAGVTQTPRYLIKTRGQQVTLSCSPISGHRSVSWYQQTPGQGLQFLFEYFSETQRNKGNFPGRFSGRQFSNSRSEMNVSTLELGDSALYLCASSWGLQEGTGELFFGEGSRLTVL.

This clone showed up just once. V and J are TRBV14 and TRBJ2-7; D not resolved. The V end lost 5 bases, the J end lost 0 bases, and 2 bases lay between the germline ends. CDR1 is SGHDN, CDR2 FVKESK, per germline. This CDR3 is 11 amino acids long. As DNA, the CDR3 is TGTGCCAGCAGCGACTCCTACGAGCAGTACTTC. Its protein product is CASSDSYEQYF.

The CDR3 DNA reads as TGTGCCTGGTCTCAAGGTGGGGGATTGGTAGATAATTCACCCCTCCACTTT. Its protein is CAWSQGGGLVDNSPLHF. The rearrangement links TRBV30 to TRBJ1-6, with TRBD1 as a possible D gene (5 bases). With 5 bases removed from V and 5 bases from J, the gap between germline ends came to 22 bases. Germline V lookup: CDR1 GTSNPN, CDR2 SVGIG (reference sequence). The CDR3 spans 17 residues.

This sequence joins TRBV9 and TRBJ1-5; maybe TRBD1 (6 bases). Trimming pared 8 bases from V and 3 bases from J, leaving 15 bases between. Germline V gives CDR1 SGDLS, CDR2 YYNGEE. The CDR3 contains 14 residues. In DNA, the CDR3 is TGTGCCAGTGGACCCACAGGGAACAATCAGCCCCAGCATTTT. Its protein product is CASGPTGNNQPQHF.

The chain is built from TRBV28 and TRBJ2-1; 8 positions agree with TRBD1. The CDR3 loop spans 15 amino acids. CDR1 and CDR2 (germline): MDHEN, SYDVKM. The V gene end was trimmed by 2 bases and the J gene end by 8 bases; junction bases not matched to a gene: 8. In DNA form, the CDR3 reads TGTGCCAGCAGTTTAGGAGGACAGGGAACAGATGAGCAGTTCTTC. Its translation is CASSLGGQGTDEQFF.

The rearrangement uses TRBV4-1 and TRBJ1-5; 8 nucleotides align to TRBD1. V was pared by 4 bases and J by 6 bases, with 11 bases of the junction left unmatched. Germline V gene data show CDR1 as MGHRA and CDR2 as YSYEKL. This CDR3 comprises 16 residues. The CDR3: CASSPWTGLNSQPQHF. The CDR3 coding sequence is TGCGCCAGCAGCCCGTGGACAGGGTTGAATAGTCAGCCCCAGCATTTT.

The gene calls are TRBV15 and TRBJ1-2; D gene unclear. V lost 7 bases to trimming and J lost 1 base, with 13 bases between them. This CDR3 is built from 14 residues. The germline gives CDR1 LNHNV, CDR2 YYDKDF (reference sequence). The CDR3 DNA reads TGTGCCACCAACGAAGGTACAGTTAACTATGGCTACACCTTC. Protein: CATNEGTVNYGYTF.

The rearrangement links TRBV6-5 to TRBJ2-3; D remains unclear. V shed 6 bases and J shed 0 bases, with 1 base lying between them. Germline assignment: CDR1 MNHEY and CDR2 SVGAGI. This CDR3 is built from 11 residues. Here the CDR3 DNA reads TGTGCCAGCAGAAGCACAGATACGCAGTATTTT. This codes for CASRSTDTQYF.

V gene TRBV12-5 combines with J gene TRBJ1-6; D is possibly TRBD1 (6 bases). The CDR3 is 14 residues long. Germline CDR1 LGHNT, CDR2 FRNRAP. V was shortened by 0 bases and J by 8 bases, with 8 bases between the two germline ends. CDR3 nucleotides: TGTGCTAGTGGTTTGGTTGGACAGTATTCACCCCTCCACTTT. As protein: CASGLVGQYSPLHF.

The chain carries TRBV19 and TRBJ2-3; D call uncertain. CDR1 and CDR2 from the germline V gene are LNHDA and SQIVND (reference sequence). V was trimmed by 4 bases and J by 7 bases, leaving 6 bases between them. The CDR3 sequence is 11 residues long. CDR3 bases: TGTGCCAGTAGTACCTTTAATACGCAGTATTTT. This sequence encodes CASSTFNTQYF.

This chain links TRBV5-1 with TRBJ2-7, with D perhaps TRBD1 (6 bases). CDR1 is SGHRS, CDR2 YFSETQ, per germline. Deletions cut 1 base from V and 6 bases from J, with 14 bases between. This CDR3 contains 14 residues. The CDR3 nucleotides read TGCGCCAGCAGCTTGCAGTACAGGGCAGGCGAGCAGTACTTC. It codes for CASSLQYRAGEQYF. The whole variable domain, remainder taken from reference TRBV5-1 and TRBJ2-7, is KAGVTQTPRYLIKTRGQQVTLSCSPISGHRSVSWYQQTPGQGLQFLFEYFSETQRNKGNFPGRFSGRQFSNSRSEMNVSTLELGDSALYLCASSLQYRAGEQYFGPGTRLTVT.